The subject of this entry is one T cell receptor (beta chain). Antigen unknown. The ends were cut back, 2 bases at V and 7 bases at J, with 14 bases in the middle. The V gene's germline CDR1 is MDHEN and CDR2 SYDVKM. There are 14 residues in the CDR3. The source of the sample is a study of blood T cells in healthy people across ages. PCR was performed a second time for about 7 to 12 cycles using a sample-barcoded 5' primer and a J-beta primer mix. A template-switch adaptor that had 12 random nucleotides put a tag on each cDNA molecule. TCRdb itself ran the 5' RACE reads through MiXCR, one entry per CDR3 protein. The table lists roughly 1.4 million distinct CDR3 sequences, roughly 59% of them singletons. Whenever a sample was processed, at least 6 million PBMCs were isolated. Findings and limits, study-wide: While age rose, TCR beta diversity per million T cells dropped in a roughly linear way.

This clonotype was obtained from a man aged 18-30 years in good health. The sample comprised blood. The V call is TRBV28, the J call TRBJ1-2; no clear D gene. Here the CDR3 reads CASSLQTDLGGYTF. The CDR3 DNA reads TGTGCCAGCAGTTTACAGACGGACTTAGGTGGCTACACCTTC.